The 8 T cell receptor beta chains below come from one sample, sequenced in a study of blood T cell repertoires in COVID-19. The table came from immunoSEQ multiplex PCR; TCRdb's copy has only in-frame clones and leaves some out. The profile shows over 100,000 clones, 80% of them singletons. What was sequenced was peripheral blood. These receptors all come from a man aged 60 to 69 with active or convalescent COVID-19.

This rearrangement joins TRBV5-1 to TRBJ2-7, with 10 nucleotides matching TRBD2. J gave up 6 bases and V 0 bases, and 18 bases lay outside the gene matches. Germline V lookup: CDR1 SGHRS, CDR2 YFSETQ. CDR3 length equals 19 residues. The CDR3 protein is CASSLASPGTSAGRSEQYF. The CDR3 DNA reads TGCGCCAGCAGCTTGGCCTCCCCCGGGACTAGCGCCGGGAGGAGCGAGCAGTACTTC.

The chain joins TRBV7-9 to TRBJ2-5; D uncertain. The CDR3 is made up of 14 amino acids. Germline values: CDR1 SEHNR, CDR2 FQNEAQ (reference sequence). V lost 6 bases to trimming and J lost 4 bases, with 15 bases between them. The CDR3 loop is CASSQVGFGETQYF. DNA of the CDR3: TGTGCCAGCAGTCAGGTTGGATTCGGAGAGACCCAGTACTTC. The full variable domain, rest sourced from reference TRBV7-9 and TRBJ2-5, is DTGVSQNPRHKITKRGQNVTFRCDPISEHNRLYWYRQTLGQGPEFLTYFQNEAQLEKSRLLSDRFSAERPKGSFSTLEIQRTEQGDSAMYLCASSQVGFGETQYFGPGTRLLVL.

The table lists this clone with a count of one. The chain uses TRBV12-3 or TRBV12-4 and TRBJ1-5, with D perhaps TRBD1 (6 bases). V lost 11 bases and J lost 6, with 14 bases in between. The CDR3 consists of 12 residues. In nucleotides, the CDR3 is TGTGCCTCTTCAGGGGAGGGTCAGCCCCAGCATTTT. It specifies CASSGEGQPQHF.

The gene calls are TRBV7-2 and TRBJ1-2, with TRBD1 identical over 8 bases. Trimming took 5 bases from V and 1 from J; bases not matched to a gene: 6. The CDR3 consists of 15 residues. In germline, CDR1 is SGHTA, CDR2 FQGNSA. The CDR3 spells CASSRSTGGNYGYTF. Here the CDR3 DNA reads TGTGCCAGCAGCCGTTCTACAGGGGGTAACTATGGCTACACCTTC.

Only a few counts were recorded for this clone. The chain employs TRBV29-1 and TRBJ2-7; D remains unclear. Germline V gene lookup returns CDR1 SQVTM and CDR2 ANQGSEA. With 4 bases removed from V and 6 bases from J, the gap between germline ends came to 13 bases. The CDR3 sequence is 12 residues long. The CDR3 sequence: CSVVMGRREQYF. CDR3 nucleotide sequence: TGCAGCGTTGTAATGGGCAGGCGCGAGCAGTACTTC.

The chain has TRBV7-2 and TRBJ2-1; 10 nucleotides line up with TRBD2. The CDR3 spans 15 residues. V trimming: 5 bases; J trimming: 4 bases; junction bases outside the gene matches: 5. In germline, CDR1 is SGHTA, CDR2 FQGNSA. The CDR3 DNA sequence: TGTGCCAGCAGCGCCTCTAGCGGGAGTTACAATGAGCAGTTCTTC. This gives the protein CASSASSGSYNEQFF.

This clone occurred once. J is TRBJ1-1 and V is TRBV29-1; 10 bases agree with TRBD1. Looked up from germline, CDR1 is SQVTM and CDR2 is ANQGSEA. The CDR3 sequence is 11 residues long. The J segment lost 10 bases and the V segment lost 7 bases, leaving 6 bases of the junction unmatched. The CDR3 DNA reads as TGCAGCGCGGACGACAGGGGGCGAGCTTTCTTT. It specifies CSADDRGRAFF.

In nucleotides, the CDR3 is TGTGCCAGCAGCTTAGCACTTTCCTACGAGCAGTACTTC. It yields the protein CASSLALSYEQYF. The V and J genes are TRBV11-2 and TRBJ2-7; the D is unclear. This CDR3 has 13 amino acids. Trimming left V 1 base short and J 1 base short, with 5 bases between. Germline CDR1 SGHAT, CDR2 FQNNGV.